Following are 26 T cell receptor beta chains from one sample sequenced in a study of blood T cell repertoires in COVID-19. Profiling relied on immunoSEQ multiplex PCR, and the TCRdb table lists in-frame clones only, not all of them. The sample carries about 190,000 clones, approximately 90% recorded once. The sequencing input was peripheral blood. These receptors all come from a man aged 30 to 39 with acute or convalescent COVID-19.

This clone was seen only once. This chain joins TRBV28 and TRBJ2-1, with 11 bases fitting TRBD2. The junction had 9 bases not matched to a gene; V was cut back by 5 bases and J by 6 bases. CDR1 is MDHEN and CDR2 is SYDVKM in the germline V gene. This CDR3 is built from 16 residues. CDR3: CASSPTSGSGFNEQFF. The CDR3 DNA reads as TGTGCCAGCAGTCCTACTAGCGGGAGCGGCTTCAATGAGCAGTTCTTC.

The gene calls are TRBV6-5 and TRBJ1-4; D is uncertain. The germline CDR1 and CDR2 sequences are MNHEY and SVGAGI. Trimming took off 2 bases at V and 11 bases at J, with 9 bases between the two ends. The CDR3 extends over 12 amino acids. Written as DNA, the CDR3 is TGTGCCAGCAGTTACGGGAGAGGGAAACTGTTTTTT. This codes for CASSYGRGKLFF.

The chain carries TRBV27 and TRBJ1-5, with 7 nucleotides matching TRBD1. The ends lost 6 bases at V and 3 bases at J; junction bases unmatched: 8. This CDR3 has 15 residues. The germline V gene has CDR1 MNHEY and CDR2 SMNVEV (reference sequence). Here the CDR3 reads CASRKQGLNNQPQHF. In nucleotides, the CDR3 is TGTGCCAGCAGAAAACAGGGGCTTAACAATCAGCCCCAGCATTTT.

This clone occurred once. The chain uses TRBV9 and TRBJ2-1; no firm D call. The CDR3 runs to 16 residues. Germline-derived CDR1 and CDR2 are SGDLS and YYNGEE. V lost 0 bases and J 7 bases, leaving 17 bases between the germline ends. CDR3 amino acids: CASSVGSRQPGNEQFF. CDR3 DNA: TGTGCCAGCAGCGTAGGTTCGCGACAACCTGGGAATGAGCAGTTCTTC.

The chain links TRBV7-8 to TRBJ1-5; TRBD1 matches at 8 bases. This CDR3 has 15 amino acids. J gave up 4 bases and V 1 base, and 3 bases lay outside the gene matches. The germline V gene encodes CDR1 SGHVS and CDR2 FQNEAQ. CDR3 nucleotide sequence: TGTGCCAGCAGCTTAGGTAGACAGGGGAATCAGCCCCAGCATTTT. It translates to CASSLGRQGNQPQHF.

This clone was seen once. The rearrangement joins TRBV3-1 (or the pseudogene TRBV3-2) to TRBJ2-1; 9 bases agree with TRBD2. Germline CDR1 LGHDT, CDR2 YNNKEL (reference sequence). V lost 3 bases, J lost 7 bases, and 7 bases stayed unmatched. This CDR3 comprises 15 residues. CDR3 residues: CASSQKGLAVNEQFF. The DNA of the CDR3 is TGTGCCAGCAGCCAGAAGGGACTAGCCGTAAATGAGCAGTTCTTC.

The table lists this clone with a few counts. The V and J genes are TRBV28 and TRBJ1-1; 10 bases map to TRBD1. Germline CDR1 is MDHEN and CDR2 is SYDVKM. V shed 3 bases and J 2 bases; nucleotides not matched to a gene: 9. The CDR3 is 17 amino acids. Here the CDR3 reads CASSFRQGALVNTEAFF. Here the CDR3 DNA reads TGTGCCAGCAGTTTCAGACAGGGGGCGCTTGTCAACACTGAAGCTTTCTTT.

This sequence joins TRBV4-2 and TRBJ2-5; D is perhaps TRBD2 (6 bases). In germline, CDR1 is LGHNA, CDR2 YNFKEQ. This CDR3 region has 15 residues. Trimming removed 1 base from V and 7 bases from J, with 16 bases in between. CDR3 coding DNA: TGTGCCAGCAGCCAAGGGATGGAGGGCCCGGGGACCCAGTACTTC. Amino acid sequence: CASSQGMEGPGTQYF.

The gene calls are TRBV5-4 and TRBJ2-7, with 10 nucleotides matching TRBD1. Trimming at V came to 0 bases and at J to 5 bases, leaving 2 bases not matched to a gene. The CDR3 consists of 14 residues. The V gene's germline CDR1 is SGHNT and CDR2 YYREEE (reference sequence). For the CDR3, the DNA is TGTGCCAGCAGCTTGGTTGGGACAGGGGACGAGCAGTACTTC. Amino acid sequence: CASSLVGTGDEQYF.

The chain couples TRBV10-2 to TRBJ1-3; 7 bases are shared with TRBD1. The trim removed 2 bases at V and 6 bases at J, leaving 4 bases unmatched. The length of the CDR3 is 14 residues. Germline CDR1 and CDR2: WSHSY and SAAADI. The CDR3 bases are TGCGCCAGCAGTGAGAGACAGGGACCAAACACCATATATTTT. Amino acids: CASSERQGPNTIYF.

The genes are TRBV2 and TRBJ2-7; a possible D gene is TRBD1 (6 bases). V lost 4 bases to trimming and J lost 6 bases, with 10 bases between them. Per the germline V gene, CDR1 is SNHLY and CDR2 is FYNNEI. This CDR3 region has 12 residues. DNA of the CDR3: TGTGCCAGCAGTGGGACAGTAAGCGAGCAGTACTTC. Its protein is CASSGTVSEQYF.

This chain uses TRBV7-2 with TRBJ1-6, with D possibly being TRBD1 (5 bases). V was trimmed by 6 bases and J by 7 bases, leaving 13 bases between them. This CDR3 spans 14 amino acids. The germline gives CDR1 SGHTA, CDR2 FQGNSA. CDR3 protein: CASRPRQPNSPLHF. CDR3 bases: TGTGCCAGCAGGCCCCGACAGCCAAATTCACCCCTCCACTTT.

The genes are TRBV9 and TRBJ2-3, with TRBD1 matching over 8 bases. Germline V gene lookup returns CDR1 SGDLS and CDR2 YYNGEE. V lost 6 bases to trimming and J lost 2 bases; unmatched junction nucleotides: 8. CDR3 length: 15 residues. DNA for the CDR3: TGTGCCAGCACCCAGGGGGCCTTCCACACAGATACGCAGTATTTT. Translated: CASTQGAFHTDTQYF.

The chain employs TRBV4-1 and TRBJ2-2, with 14 bases identical to TRBD2. Germline CDR1 and CDR2: MGHRA and YSYEKL. CDR3 length: 17 amino acids. The J segment lost 4 bases and the V segment lost 3 bases, leaving 4 bases of the junction unmatched. The CDR3 here is CASSQGLAGVFTGELFF. DNA of the CDR3: TGCGCCAGCAGCCAGGGACTAGCGGGAGTTTTCACCGGGGAGCTGTTTTTT.

This clone was seen a handful of times. In DNA form, the CDR3 reads TGTGCCAGTACCCCCAGGAGGGGCTCAAGCCGCGGCTACACCTTC. Translated: CASTPRRGSSRGYTF. The chain links TRBV19 to TRBJ1-2, with D tentatively TRBD1 (5 bases). CDR3 length: 15 amino acids. Germline-derived CDR1 and CDR2 are LNHDA and SQIVND (reference sequence). V was cut by 7 bases and J by 8 bases, with 23 bases left in between.

The CDR3 protein is CASSFLGRRDYGYTF. Written as DNA, the CDR3 is TGTGCCAGCAGCTTCTTGGGGCGACGGGACTATGGCTACACCTTC. This chain uses TRBV7-8 with TRBJ1-2; possibly TRBD1 for D (5 bases). CDR3 size: 15 residues. Germline assignment: CDR1 SGHVS and CDR2 FQNEAQ. Trimming shortened V by 3 bases and J by 3 bases, and 14 bases separated the two germline ends.

The rearrangement links TRBV6-1 to TRBJ1-5; D not certain. V lost 2 bases to trimming and J lost 4 bases, with 6 bases between them. Germline assignment: CDR1 MNHNS and CDR2 SASEGT. CDR3 size: 13 residues. The CDR3 loop reads CASSELLNQPQHF. CDR3 bases: TGTGCCAGCAGTGAACTGTTGAATCAGCCCCAGCATTTT.

This chain joins TRBV18 and TRBJ1-6; TRBD1 might be the D (6 bases). The CDR3 extends over 15 amino acids. Germline V gives CDR1 KGHSH, CDR2 LQKENI. Trimming shortened V by 2 bases and J by 6 bases, and 11 bases separated the two germline ends. For the CDR3, the DNA is TGTGCCAGCTCACCAGGGCAGGGGCGTAATTCACCCCTCCACTTT. Translated: CASSPGQGRNSPLHF.

The V call is TRBV11-2, the J call TRBJ1-1; D is possibly TRBD1 (6 bases). CDR3 length: 15 residues. In germline, CDR1 is SGHAT, CDR2 FQNNGV. Between the trimmed V and J ends, which lost 7 bases and 4 bases, there was a span of 19 bases. The CDR3 DNA reads as TGTGCCAGCACCTCAAACCAGGGGAAATCCACTGAAGCTTTCTTT. Translating gives CASTSNQGKSTEAFF.

V is TRBV28 and J is TRBJ1-6, with TRBD1 as a possible D gene (5 bases). The CDR3 spans 14 residues. Trimming took 5 bases from V and 10 from J, leaving 15 bases between them. Per the germline V gene, CDR1 is MDHEN and CDR2 is SYDVKM. CDR3 loop: CASSPGSGRSPLHF. In DNA form, the CDR3 reads TGTGCCAGCAGTCCCGGGTCAGGGCGGTCACCCCTCCACTTT.

This sequence joins TRBV5-1 and TRBJ1-6; 8 bases match TRBD1. The CDR3 covers 16 residues. V gave up 0 bases and J gave up 9 bases; unmatched junction bases: 8. CDR1 and CDR2 (germline): SGHRS, YFSETQ. The CDR3 nucleotides are TGCGCCAGCAGCTTGGCAGAGCAGGGGGCTCGTTCACCCCTCCACTTT. Translated, it gives CASSLAEQGARSPLHF.

A few counts support this clone. The CDR3 sequence is CASSSLAGGRNEQFF. The CDR3 nucleotides are TGTGCCAGCAGCAGTCTAGCGGGAGGTCGGAATGAGCAGTTCTTC. V usage is TRBV11-2 and J usage is TRBJ2-1, with 11 bases identical to TRBD2. V shed 5 bases and J 7 bases; nucleotides not matched to a gene: 7. CDR3 length: 15 amino acids. Germline CDR1 is SGHAT and CDR2 is FQNNGV. Using reference TRBV11-2 and TRBJ2-1 for the parts outside the CDR3, the full variable domain is EAGVAQSPRYKIIEKRQSVAFWCNPISGHATLYWYQQILGQGPKLLIQFQNNGVVDDSQLPKDRFSAERLKGVDSTLKIQPAKLEDSAVYLCASSSLAGGRNEQFFGPGTRLTVL.

V gene TRBV19 combines with J gene TRBJ2-2; D unresolved. This CDR3 comprises 22 residues. V was shortened by 8 bases and J by 3 bases, with 37 bases between the two germline ends. Looked up from germline, CDR1 is LNHDA and CDR2 is SQIVND (reference sequence). The CDR3 reads CASGPNQILLHQMGLYTGELFF. Written as DNA, the CDR3 is TGTGCCAGTGGGCCAAACCAAATTTTGCTTCACCAGATGGGTCTTTACACCGGGGAGCTGTTTTTT.

This chain connects TRBV5-1 to TRBJ2-2; D may be TRBD1 (7 bases). From germline, CDR1 is SGHRS and CDR2 YFSETQ. This CDR3 contains 16 residues. Trimming left V 3 bases short and J 7 bases short, with 19 bases between. The CDR3 here is CASSSLAGGSVGELFF. The CDR3 DNA follows: TGCGCCAGCAGCTCCCTAGCAGGGGGGTCGGTCGGGGAGCTGTTTTTT. Looking up the rest from reference TRBV5-1 and TRBJ2-2 gives the full variable domain: KAGVTQTPRYLIKTRGQQVTLSCSPISGHRSVSWYQQTPGQGLQFLFEYFSETQRNKGNFPGRFSGRQFSNSRSEMNVSTLELGDSALYLCASSSLAGGSVGELFFGEGSRLTVL.

Only one count was recorded for this clone. The V gene is TRBV2, the J gene TRBJ2-3; TRBD2 agrees at 11 bases. The germline gives CDR1 SNHLY, CDR2 FYNNEI. Trimming removed 3 bases from V and 6 bases from J; junction bases left unmatched: 14. The CDR3 is 18 residues long. The CDR3 sequence is CASSDPRLAGSQTDTQYF. The CDR3 DNA reads TGTGCCAGCAGTGACCCGCGACTAGCGGGATCCCAAACGGATACGCAGTATTTT.

This chain links TRBV28 with TRBJ1-1; TRBD1 aligns across 7 bases. V was pared by 2 bases and J by 5 bases, with 8 bases of the junction left unmatched. Germline CDR1 is MDHEN and CDR2 is SYDVKM. CDR3 length equals 15 residues. CDR3 sequence (DNA): TGTGCCAGCAGTTTACCACGACAGGGAGGAACTGAAGCTTTCTTT. Encoded protein: CASSLPRQGGTEAFF.